The 15 T cell receptor beta chains reported below all come from one sample, sequenced in a study of early T cells in non-severe SARS-CoV-2 infection. A single record per CDR3 protein comes from TCRdb applying MiXCR to the 5' RACE reads. Of 69,000 or so distinct CDR3 sequences in the sample, less than 15% were seen once. Sequenced material: whole blood. The receptors originated from an adult who was a healthcare worker with PCR-confirmed SARS-CoV-2 infection or an uninfected control (not recorded which).

This clonotype was recorded a few times. V gene TRBV7-2 combines with J gene TRBJ2-5; weak D call: TRBD1 (5 bases). The CDR3 has 14 amino acids. V lost 1 base and J 4 bases, leaving 10 bases between the germline ends. Germline-derived CDR1 and CDR2 are SGHTA and FQGNSA. CDR3 residues: CASSLGGKRETQYF. Written as DNA, the CDR3 is TGTGCCAGCAGCTTAGGGGGCAAGAGAGAGACCCAGTACTTC.

This clonotype was observed at least ten times. The genes are TRBV29-1 and TRBJ2-7, with 8 bases aligning to TRBD1. CDR1 is SQVTM, CDR2 ANQGSEA, per germline. The CDR3 has 15 amino acids. With 4 bases clipped from V and 5 bases from J, the junction kept 13 bases outside the gene matches. This chain's CDR3 is CSVALTGQGKNEQYF. The CDR3 DNA reads as TGCAGCGTTGCGCTTACTGGACAGGGAAAAAACGAGCAGTACTTC.

The sample holds many counts of this clonotype. This chain links TRBV7-8 with TRBJ2-2; possibly TRBD2 for D (6 bases). This CDR3 is built from 16 residues. CDR1 and CDR2 (germline): SGHVS, FQNEAQ. V gave up 2 bases and J gave up 2 bases, with 12 bases separating them. The CDR3 loop reads CASSLKSGVNTGELFF. CDR3 DNA sequence: TGTGCCAGCAGCTTAAAGTCGGGGGTTAACACCGGGGAGCTGTTTTTT. Filled out from reference TRBV7-8 and TRBJ2-2, the complete variable domain reads GAGVSQSPRYKVAKRGQDVALRCDPISGHVSLFWYQQALGQGPEFLTYFQNEAQLDKSGLPSDRFFAERPEGSVSTLKIQRTQQEDSAVYLCASSLKSGVNTGELFFGEGSRLTVL.

This clonotype occurred many times. V usage is TRBV7-8 and J usage is TRBJ2-7; possibly TRBD1 for D (6 bases). Germline V lookup: CDR1 SGHVS, CDR2 FQNEAQ. The V and J ends lost 1 base and 4 bases respectively, with 17 bases between them. The CDR3 is 16 residues long. The CDR3 here is CASSLDLLDRIYEQYF. The CDR3 region has the DNA TGTGCCAGCAGCTTAGATCTTCTGGACAGAATTTACGAGCAGTACTTC.

This clonotype was found a few times. The chain joins TRBV15 to TRBJ2-2, with D perhaps matching TRBD2 (5 bases). Germline lookup yields CDR1 LNHNV and CDR2 YYDKDF (reference sequence). This CDR3 is built from 14 residues. Trimming pared 8 bases from V and 1 base from J, leaving 11 bases between. The DNA for the CDR3 is TGTGCCACCGAGCCACGGGGGAACACCGGGGAGCTGTTTTTT. Protein product: CATEPRGNTGELFF. Full variable domain (rest looked up from reference TRBV15 and TRBJ2-2): DAMVIQNPRYQVTQFGKPVTLSCSQTLNHNVMYWYQQKSSQAPKLLFHYYDKDFNNEADTPDNFQSRRPNTSFCFLDIRSPGLGDTAMYLCATEPRGNTGELFFGEGSRLTVL.

This clonotype was observed at least ten times. V and J are TRBV18 and TRBJ2-3, with D uncertain. V lost 3 bases to trimming and J lost 3 bases, with 7 bases between them. Germline lookup yields CDR1 KGHSH and CDR2 LQKENI. The CDR3 has 13 amino acids. CDR3 in amino acids: CASSPSGTDTQYF. DNA of the CDR3: TGTGCCAGCTCACCGTCCGGGACAGATACGCAGTATTTT. The complete variable domain, with remaining parts taken from reference TRBV18 and TRBJ2-3, reads NAGVMQNPRHLVRRRGQEARLRCSPMKGHSHVYWYRQLPEEGLKFMVYLQKENIIDESGMPKERFSAEFPKEGPSILRIQQVVRGDSAAYFCASSPSGTDTQYFGPGTRLTVL.

This clonotype was observed a few times. This chain connects TRBV11-2 to TRBJ2-3; a weak D match, TRBD2 (5 bases). With 4 bases removed from V and 6 bases from J, the gap between germline ends came to 11 bases. This CDR3 contains 13 residues. The germline CDR1 and CDR2 sequences are SGHAT and FQNNGV. The CDR3 protein is CASSSTGVDTQYF. CDR3 nucleotides: TGTGCCAGCAGCTCGACCGGGGTTGATACGCAGTATTTT.

This clonotype has just one count. Compared with germline, one end of the junction differs, possibly owing to a read error. The rearrangement uses TRBV6-5 and TRBJ2-6, with D possibly being TRBD1 (6 bases). CDR1 and CDR2 (germline): MNHEY, SVGAGI. The CDR3 contains 14 residues. The CDR3 here is CVSSRGYGANVLTF. CDR3 coding DNA: TGTGTCAGCAGTAGGGGGTACGGGGCCAACGTCCTGACTTTC.

This clonotype came up many times. This chain uses TRBV4-1 with TRBJ2-1; TRBD2 matches 9 bases. Unmatched junction bases numbered 4, after V lost 1 base and J lost 3 bases. Per the germline V gene, CDR1 is MGHRA and CDR2 is YSYEKL. CDR3 length equals 16 residues. This chain's CDR3 is CASSQGLADNYNEQFF. Written as DNA, the CDR3 is TGCGCCAGCAGCCAAGGACTAGCGGATAACTACAATGAGCAGTTCTTC.

V gene TRBV3-1 combines with J gene TRBJ1-1; D unclear. Trimming removed 0 bases at V and 7 bases at J, with 12 bases between. The CDR3 runs 14 residues. Germline CDR1 and CDR2: LGHDT and YNNKEL (reference sequence). The CDR3 reads CASSQEYLAYEAFF. For the CDR3, the DNA is TGTGCCAGCAGCCAAGAATATCTAGCCTATGAAGCTTTCTTT.

Many counts were recorded for this clonotype. V is TRBV5-4 and J is TRBJ2-3; 7 bases agree with TRBD1. V was pared by 5 bases and J by 2 bases, with 8 bases of the junction left unmatched. The CDR3 contains 15 residues. Germline CDR1 SGHNT, CDR2 YYREEE (reference sequence). The CDR3 DNA follows: TGTGCCAGCAGGCGAGACAGGGTAAACACAGATACGCAGTATTTT. Its protein is CASRRDRVNTDTQYF.

This clonotype was counted between two and nine times. The V call is TRBV27, the J call TRBJ1-1; D might be TRBD1 (6 bases). Trimming shortened V by 8 bases and J by 3 bases, and 22 bases separated the two germline ends. The CDR3 sequence is 16 residues long. Germline V gives CDR1 MNHEY, CDR2 SMNVEV (reference sequence). CDR3: CASPYGNRDSHTEAFF. CDR3 in DNA: TGTGCCAGCCCCTACGGCAACAGGGACTCTCACACTGAAGCTTTCTTT.

Here the CDR3 DNA reads TGTGCCAGCAGCCAAAGGGGGGGGATTGGAGAAAAACTGTTTTTT. Its translation is CASSQRGGIGEKLFF. V gene TRBV7-6 combines with J gene TRBJ1-4; tentatively, D is TRBD1 (6 bases). V dropped 5 bases and J dropped 8 bases, with 18 bases sitting between them. CDR3 size: 15 residues. The germline V gene has CDR1 SGHVS and CDR2 FNYEAQ.

This clonotype was recorded a few times. This rearrangement joins TRBV9 to TRBJ1-2; a possible D gene is TRBD1 (5 bases). The V end was cut by 3 bases, the J end by 3 bases, with 12 bases between. The germline V gene encodes CDR1 SGDLS and CDR2 YYNGEE. The CDR3 extends over 14 amino acids. CDR3 protein: CASSEGQTYYGYTF. The CDR3 nucleotides read TGTGCCAGCAGCGAGGGGCAGACCTACTATGGCTACACCTTC.

This clonotype was seen many times. The V call is TRBV15, the J call TRBJ2-1; D gene ambiguous. Germline CDR1 is LNHNV and CDR2 is YYDKDF (reference sequence). The ends were cut back, 1 base at V and 9 bases at J, with 10 bases in the middle. CDR3 length equals 13 residues. The CDR3 loop reads CATSRAGSGEQFF. The CDR3 region has the DNA TGTGCCACCAGCAGAGCGGGTTCTGGTGAGCAGTTCTTC.